These 30 T cell receptor beta chains share one sample of origin, sequenced in a study of T cells expressing NK-cell markers. TCRdb re-called the 5' RACE reads, yielding one record per CDR3 amino acid sequence without DNA. The sample table includes 300,000 to 500,000 distinct CDR3 sequences. Source material: blood T cells: a sorted CD56 or NKG2C T cell subset, CD4+ or CD8+ T cells, or bulk PBMC T cells (not recorded which). The receptors derive from a woman aged 45-60 years in good health.

This chain connects TRBV14 to TRBJ2-3; TCRdb selects TRBD2, and the lack of DNA leaves this call unchecked. Germline values: CDR1 SGHDN, CDR2 FVKESK. The CDR3 length is 16 residues. CDR3 protein: CASSLTPSGKTDTQYF.

V gene TRBV4-2 combines with J gene TRBJ2-3. The CDR3 is made up of 17 amino acids. The germline V gene has CDR1 LGHNA and CDR2 YNFKEQ. The CDR3 here is CASSQDQGSAGTDTQYF.

The chain carries TRBV12-3 or TRBV12-4 and TRBJ2-5. The CDR3 is 13 residues long. The CDR3 region is CASSLSAVGTQYF.

V usage is TRBV7-9 and J usage is TRBJ2-1; TCRdb outputs TRBD2, but without DNA this stays unchecked. Germline V gene data show CDR1 as SEHNR and CDR2 as FQNEAQ (reference sequence). The length of the CDR3 is 16 residues. CDR3 sequence: CASSLRLAGAPDEQFF. Filled out from reference TRBV7-9 and TRBJ2-1, the complete variable domain reads DTGVSQNPRHKITKRGQNVTFRCDPISEHNRLYWYRQTLGQGPEFLTYFQNEAQLEKSRLLSDRFSAERPKGSFSTLEIQRTEQGDSAMYLCASSLRLAGAPDEQFFGPGTRLTVL.

V and J are TRBV3-1 and TRBJ2-1. The CDR3 loop spans 13 amino acids. Germline CDR1 reads LGHDT; CDR2 reads YNNKEL (reference sequence). The CDR3 sequence: CASSRGTYNEQFF.

This chain joins TRBV11-2 and TRBJ2-1; TCRdb's assignment of TRBD2 cannot be checked, as there is no DNA. The germline CDR1 and CDR2 sequences are SGHAT and FQNNGV. The CDR3 has 15 amino acids. CDR3 amino acids: CASSTTTSGRGEQFF.

The chain links TRBV4-1 to TRBJ1-2. Germline V gene lookup returns CDR1 MGHRA and CDR2 YSYEKL. CDR3 length equals 12 residues. Here the CDR3 reads CASSDGFDGYTF.

V is TRBV18 and J is TRBJ2-5; the D call of TRBD2 rests on TCRdb alone, since no DNA is present to check it. Germline V lookup: CDR1 KGHSH, CDR2 LQKENI. The CDR3 length is 15 residues. The CDR3 is CASSPQGALQETQYF. The full variable domain, its missing parts supplied by reference TRBV18 and TRBJ2-5, is NAGVMQNPRHLVRRRGQEARLRCSPMKGHSHVYWYRQLPEEGLKFMVYLQKENIIDESGMPKERFSAEFPKEGPSILRIQQVVRGDSAAYFCASSPQGALQETQYFGPGTRLLVL.

The genes are TRBV19 and TRBJ2-2; TCRdb's D call, TRBD1, is unchecked because there is no DNA. The CDR3 has 14 amino acids. Germline values: CDR1 LNHDA, CDR2 SQIVND (reference sequence). This chain's CDR3 is CASSTLGAWGELFF.

This sequence joins TRBV28 and TRBJ2-1; TCRdb calls TRBD2, which cannot be checked without DNA. CDR1 and CDR2 from the germline V gene are MDHEN and SYDVKM. CDR3 length equals 15 residues. The CDR3 is CASSLRTSGTGEQFF.

The V gene is TRBV7-3, the J gene TRBJ1-6; TCRdb outputs TRBD1, but without DNA this stays unchecked. CDR1 SGHTA and CDR2 FQGTGA come from the germline V gene. The CDR3 extends over 15 amino acids. The CDR3 protein is CASSSRPGPNSPLHF.

The rearrangement joins TRBV15 to TRBJ1-2. From germline, CDR1 is LNHNV and CDR2 YYDKDF (reference sequence). The CDR3 has 14 residues. CDR3 region: CATSRDRSPHGYTF.

The genes are TRBV10-3 and TRBJ2-5; TCRdb's D call, TRBD2, is unchecked because there is no DNA. CDR3 length equals 15 residues. Germline CDR1 is ENHRY and CDR2 is SYGVKD. CDR3: CAISEGGGSQETQYF.

The chain employs TRBV18 and TRBJ2-5; absent DNA, TCRdb's TRBD1 call cannot be checked. Germline CDR1 KGHSH, CDR2 LQKENI. The CDR3 is made up of 15 amino acids. This CDR3 is CASSTKGGWQETQYF.

The rearrangement uses TRBV21-1 and TRBJ2-7; TCRdb selects TRBD1, and the lack of DNA leaves this call unchecked. TRBV21-1 is marked as a pseudogene. CDR3 size: 15 residues. CDR3 sequence: CASSKEEGALYEQYF.

The CDR3: CASRKPGTESRNEQFF. The chain joins TRBV5-1 to TRBJ2-1; without DNA, the TCRdb call of TRBD1 cannot be checked. This CDR3 region has 16 residues. CDR1 and CDR2 from the germline V gene are SGHRS and YFSETQ.

The genes are TRBV20-1 and TRBJ2-6. CDR1 DFQATT and CDR2 SNEGSKA come from the germline V gene (reference sequence). The CDR3 extends over 13 amino acids. The CDR3 spells CSASHSGANVLTF.

The CDR3 here is CASSHSGRDHNEQFF. The chain carries TRBV12-3 or TRBV12-4 and TRBJ2-1; TCRdb outputs TRBD2, but without DNA this stays unchecked. The CDR3 is 15 amino acids.

This CDR3 reads CASSGPTGGNSPLHF. This sequence joins TRBV2 and TRBJ1-6; TCRdb lists TRBD1, though no DNA is available to test this call. Germline V lookup: CDR1 SNHLY, CDR2 FYNNEI. This CDR3 has 15 amino acids.

The rearrangement joins TRBV4-1 to TRBJ1-2. This CDR3 has 13 amino acids. Germline values: CDR1 MGHRA, CDR2 YSYEKL. This chain's CDR3 is CASSPGSRYGYTF.

The V call is TRBV15, the J call TRBJ2-5; TCRdb indicates TRBD1, and absent DNA this call remains unverified. The CDR3 contains 14 residues. Germline lookup yields CDR1 LNHNV and CDR2 YYDKDF (reference sequence). The CDR3 here is CATSRDRVGETQYF.

This rearrangement joins TRBV4-1 to TRBJ2-2; TCRdb selects TRBD2, and the lack of DNA leaves this call unchecked. CDR1 and CDR2 (germline): MGHRA, YSYEKL. The CDR3 has 17 amino acids. The CDR3 reads CASKGLAGADNTGELFF.

J is TRBJ1-3 and V is TRBV29-1. The germline V gene has CDR1 SQVTM and CDR2 ANQGSEA. The CDR3 is 13 residues long. The CDR3 here is CSVGSRAGNTIYF. The full variable domain, its missing parts supplied by reference TRBV29-1 and TRBJ1-3, is SAVISQKPSRDICQRGTSLTIQCQVDSQVTMMFWYRQQPGQSLTLIATANQGSEATYESGFVIDKFPISRPNLTFSTLTVSNMSPEDSSIYLCSVGSRAGNTIYFGEGSWLTVV.

V usage is TRBV29-1 and J usage is TRBJ2-3. The germline V gene has CDR1 SQVTM and CDR2 ANQGSEA. CDR3 length equals 15 residues. The CDR3 sequence: CSAARTGISTDTQYF.

The J gene is TRBJ2-3, the V gene TRBV3-1. Germline values: CDR1 LGHDT, CDR2 YNNKEL (reference sequence). This CDR3 has 15 residues. The CDR3: CASSLRVGITDTQYF.

The chain links TRBV28 to TRBJ2-4; TCRdb indicates TRBD1, and absent DNA this call remains unverified. CDR3 size: 14 residues. The V gene's germline CDR1 is MDHEN and CDR2 SYDVKM. This CDR3 is CASTPSVRGNIQYF.

The rearrangement links TRBV7-2 to TRBJ1-2; lacking DNA, the TRBD1 call made by TCRdb goes unchecked. Looked up from germline, CDR1 is SGHTA and CDR2 is FQGNSA. The CDR3 is made up of 11 amino acids. CDR3 sequence reads: CASSPLNGYTF.

The rearrangement links TRBV7-9 to TRBJ2-1; the D call from TCRdb, TRBD1, cannot be confirmed without DNA. Germline V lookup: CDR1 SEHNR, CDR2 FQNEAQ (reference sequence). The CDR3 contains 17 residues. CDR3 amino acids: CASSFLRRTGFIDEQFF. Looking up the rest from reference TRBV7-9 and TRBJ2-1 gives the full variable domain: DTGVSQNPRHKITKRGQNVTFRCDPISEHNRLYWYRQTLGQGPEFLTYFQNEAQLEKSRLLSDRFSAERPKGSFSTLEIQRTEQGDSAMYLCASSFLRRTGFIDEQFFGPGTRLTVL.

V is TRBV25-1 and J is TRBJ2-1; TCRdb picks TRBD2, but there is no DNA to check that call. Germline V gene lookup returns CDR1 MGHDK and CDR2 SYGVNS. This CDR3 region has 17 residues. The CDR3 here is CASSESGRTLLANEQFF.

The chain carries TRBV10-1 and TRBJ2-3; TCRdb's D call of TRBD2 is untestable without DNA. The CDR3 has 15 amino acids. Germline V gene lookup returns CDR1 WNHNN and CDR2 SYGVQD (reference sequence). The CDR3 region is CASSVGTSPTNTQYF.